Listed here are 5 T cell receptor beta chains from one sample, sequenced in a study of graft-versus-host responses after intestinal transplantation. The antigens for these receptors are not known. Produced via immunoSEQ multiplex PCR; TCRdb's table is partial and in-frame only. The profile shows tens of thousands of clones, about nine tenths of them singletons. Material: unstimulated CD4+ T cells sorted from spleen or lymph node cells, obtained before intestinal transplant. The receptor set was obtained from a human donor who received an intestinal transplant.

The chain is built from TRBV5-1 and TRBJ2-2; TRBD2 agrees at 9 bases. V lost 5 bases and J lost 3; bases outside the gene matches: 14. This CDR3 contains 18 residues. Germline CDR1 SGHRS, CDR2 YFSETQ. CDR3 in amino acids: CASRSTTIAGGHTGELFF. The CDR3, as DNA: TGCGCCAGCAGATCGACCACTATTGCGGGAGGGCACACCGGGGAGCTGTTTTTT.

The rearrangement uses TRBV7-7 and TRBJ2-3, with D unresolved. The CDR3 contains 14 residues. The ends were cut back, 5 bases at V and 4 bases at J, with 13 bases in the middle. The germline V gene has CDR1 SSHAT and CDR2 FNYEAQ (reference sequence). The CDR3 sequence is CASSPYRAADTQYF. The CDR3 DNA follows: TGTGCCAGCAGCCCCTACCGGGCAGCAGATACGCAGTATTTT.

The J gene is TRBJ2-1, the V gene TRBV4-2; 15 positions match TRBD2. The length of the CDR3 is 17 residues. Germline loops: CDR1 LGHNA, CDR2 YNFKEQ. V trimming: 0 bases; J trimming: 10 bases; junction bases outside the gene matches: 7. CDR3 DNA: TGTGCCAGCAGCCAAGAGAGGACTAGCGGGAGGGCCCAAGAGCAGTTCTTC. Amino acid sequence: CASSQERTSGRAQEQFF.

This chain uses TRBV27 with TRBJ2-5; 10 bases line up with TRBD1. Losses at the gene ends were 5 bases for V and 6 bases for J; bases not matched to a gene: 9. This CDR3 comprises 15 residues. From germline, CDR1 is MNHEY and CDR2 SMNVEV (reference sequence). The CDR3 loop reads CASSRGGQGLQTQYF. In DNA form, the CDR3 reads TGTGCCAGCAGTCGGGGGGGACAGGGGTTACAGACCCAGTACTTC.

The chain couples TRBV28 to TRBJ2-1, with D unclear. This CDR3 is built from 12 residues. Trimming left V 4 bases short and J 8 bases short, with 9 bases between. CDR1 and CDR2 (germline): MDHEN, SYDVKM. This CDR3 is CASSSSRDEQFF. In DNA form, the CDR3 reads TGTGCCAGCAGTTCTTCTAGGGATGAGCAGTTCTTC.